This TCR beta chain was retrieved from a study of blood T cell repertoires in COVID-19. V was trimmed by 8 bases and J by 0 bases, leaving 11 bases between them. This CDR3 region has 15 residues. Germline V CDR1 and CDR2: MNHEY, SVGAGI. Clones were read by immunoSEQ multiplex PCR, and TCRdb kept only the in-frame ones, dropping some. Of under 200,000 clones in the sample, around 90% were seen once. The sample was peripheral blood. The chain uses TRBV6-5 and TRBJ1-6, with D perhaps matching TRBD1 (5 bases). The sequence was obtained from a man between 35 and 55 years old with active or convalescent COVID-19. As DNA, the CDR3 is TGTGCCAGCTCGGACACCTACTCCTATAATTCACCCCTCCACTTT. Its protein is CASSDTYSYNSPLHF.